This T cell receptor beta chain is drawn from a study of brain metastases from non-small cell lung cancer. Study observations and caveats: T-cell clones appeared expanded in around 61% of brain metastases relative to matched primary tumors. T-cell infiltration was lower in brain metastases than primaries (P < 0.001).

Here immunoSEQ multiplex PCR was the method, and the copy in TCRdb shows in-frame clones only, minus some. Here the sample spans about 690 clones, 92% being singletons. The V gene end was trimmed by 4 bases and the J gene end by 5 bases; junction bases not matched to a gene: 2. The CDR3 is 13 amino acids. As to this clone: Its specificity is not known.

The J gene is TRBJ2-3, the V gene TRBV12-3 or TRBV12-4; 8 positions match TRBD2. Input material: tissue from a brain metastasis. This receptor was taken from a donor over 35 with non-small cell lung cancer. Here the CDR3 DNA reads TGTGCCAGCAGTTGGGCGGGAGGAGATACGCAGTATTTT. Amino acids: CASSWAGGDTQYF.